This record looks at one T cell receptor beta chain sequence and its context. The data were obtained in a study of blood T cell repertoires in COVID-19. Study as a whole: Samples came from the United States, Italy and Spain, spanning acute and convalescent COVID-19. From T cells, B-cell-depleted T cells, or PBMCs came the material, which was cDNA or gDNA.

V was pared by 4 bases and J by 6 bases, with 16 bases between. CDR1 is MDHEN, CDR2 SYDVKM, per germline. The CDR3 is 15 amino acids. Original processing notes: Reference gene primer amplification in the assay estimated nucleated cell counts. Profiling relied on immunoSEQ multiplex PCR, and the TCRdb table lists in-frame clones only, not all of them. The V and J calls and clone size come from that table; D and trimming were worked out from the DNA. Of approximately 160,000 clones listed, roughly 77% are singletons. This TCR was recovered from a human donor in a cohort sampled during active COVID-19. Input material: peripheral blood. The chain has TRBV28 and TRBJ1-5, with a weak D call TRBD1 (5 bases). The CDR3 here is CASSSGGGMRQPQHF. In nucleotides, the CDR3 is TGTGCCAGCAGTTCCGGGGGGGGAATGCGTCAGCCCCAGCATTTT.